This is a list of T cell receptor beta chains from one sample in a study of blood T cell repertoires in COVID-19. TCRdb keeps only in-frame clones here, not all; method: immunoSEQ multiplex PCR. The sample carries under 400,000 clones, around 87% recorded once. The sequencing input was PBMCs or T cells enriched from blood (not recorded which). The source is a middle-aged man in a cohort exposed to, infected with or recovered from COVID-19 (not recorded which). CDR3s include the opening cysteine and the closing phenylalanine or tryptophan. The D gene is left open where the match is weak. Only some rows state a clone size, as once, few, many or a class for expanded clones.

TRBV29-1	TRBJ1-5	.	TRBD1	CSVVGQKNQPQHF	TGCAGCGTTGTGGGACAGAAGAATCAGCCCCAGCATTTT
TRBV7-8	TRBJ2-7	.	.	CASSQGGQAGKAHEQYF	TGTGCCAGCAGCCAAGGCGGTCAAGCAGGGAAGGCTCACGAGCAGTACTTC
TRBV28	TRBJ1-2	.	.	CASSLSIYGYTF	TGTGCCAGCAGTTTAAGCATCTATGGCTACACCTTC
TRBV5-8	TRBJ2-3	.	TRBD2	CASSFHGAAGGTDTQYF	TGTGCCAGCAGCTTTCACGGGGCGGCGGGAGGGACAGATACGCAGTATTTT
TRBV5-1	TRBJ2-1	.	.	CASSIQGGENNEQFF	TGCGCCAGCAGCATCCAAGGCGGGGAAAACAATGAGCAGTTCTTC
TRBV2	TRBJ1-1	few	.	CASSDLRFNTEAFF	TGTGCCAGCAGTGATTTGCGATTTAACACTGAAGCTTTCTTT
TRBV6-4	TRBJ2-2	.	TRBD2	CASSLTSGSVFGELFF	TGTGCCAGCAGTCTGACTAGCGGGAGTGTGTTCGGGGAGCTGTTTTTT
TRBV30	TRBJ1-6	.	.	CAWRTDGTRSPLHF	TGTGCCTGGAGAACAGACGGTACCCGTTCACCCCTCCACTTT
TRBV19	TRBJ2-7	.	TRBD2	CASRGLAGGRMEQYF	TGTGCCAGTAGGGGACTAGCGGGGGGCAGGATGGAGCAGTACTTC
TRBV5-1	TRBJ2-6	.	.	CASRASSGANVLTF	TGCGCCAGCAGGGCCAGCTCTGGGGCCAACGTCCTGACTTTC
TRBV2	TRBJ1-1	.	.	CASSGGVAEAFF	TGTGCCAGCAGCGGTGGAGTCGCTGAAGCTTTCTTT
TRBV6-1	TRBJ2-7	.	TRBD1	CASSEDRVMYYEQYF	TGTGCCAGCAGCGAAGACAGGGTAATGTACTACGAGCAGTACTTC
TRBV12-2	TRBJ1-5	.	.	CASRLAFWGQRNQPQHF	TGTGCAAGTCGCTTAGCCTTTTGGGGACAGAGAAATCAGCCCCAGCATTTT
TRBV2	TRBJ2-5	.	TRBD2	CASSVSGRSETQYF	TGTGCCAGCAGTGTTAGCGGGAGGTCTGAGACCCAGTACTTC
TRBV4-1	TRBJ1-2	.	.	CASSPDSTHNYGYTF	TGCGCCAGCAGCCCGGACTCCACCCACAACTATGGCTACACCTTC
TRBV2	TRBJ1-4	.	TRBD1	CASRRTGTGSGLTNEKLFF	TGTGCCAGCAGACGAACCGGGACAGGGAGCGGATTAACTAATGAAAAACTGTTTTTT
TRBV28	TRBJ1-5	.	.	CASRGGDRDAQPQHF	TGTGCCAGCAGGGGGGGGGATCGGGATGCTCAGCCCCAGCATTTT
TRBV30	TRBJ2-3	.	.	CAWSVRGFGTDTQYF	TGTGCCTGGAGTGTAAGGGGCTTCGGCACAGATACGCAGTATTTT
TRBV18	TRBJ1-1	.	.	CASSPGGNTEAFF	TGTGCCAGCTCACCGGGGGGGAACACTGAAGCTTTCTTT
TRBV6-5	TRBJ2-7	once	TRBD1	CASSRGQGEQYF	TGTGCCAGCAGTAGGGGACAGGGCGAGCAGTACTTC
TRBV27	TRBJ2-1	.	TRBD2	CASASGVTYNEQFF	TGTGCCAGCGCGAGCGGGGTCACCTACAATGAGCAGTTCTTC
TRBV5-1	TRBJ2-7	.	TRBD2	CASVGGDSYEQYF	TGCGCCAGCGTGGGAGGGGACTCCTACGAGCAGTACTTC
TRBV27	TRBJ2-2	.	.	CASTPYRDLNTGELFF	TGTGCCAGCACCCCCTACCGGGACTTGAACACCGGGGAGCTGTTTTTT
TRBV6-5	TRBJ2-7	.	TRBD1	CASSRQGRYEQYF	TGTGCCAGCAGCCGACAGGGGAGGTACGAGCAGTACTTC
TRBV20-1	TRBJ2-5	once	TRBD2	CSASRLAGGETQYF	TGCAGTGCTAGTCGGCTAGCGGGAGGAGAGACCCAGTACTTC
TRBV19	TRBJ1-2	.	.	CASSRQTNYGYTF	TGTGCCAGTAGTAGACAAACTAACTATGGCTACACCTTC
TRBV2	TRBJ2-3	.	TRBD1	CASKEDRATDTQYF	TGTGCCAGCAAGGAGGACAGGGCCACAGATACGCAGTATTTT
TRBV19	TRBJ1-2	once	.	CASSIDRIGGYTF	TGTGCCAGTAGTATTGACAGGATAGGTGGCTACACCTTC
TRBV10-3	TRBJ1-1	once	.	CAISVSRTADEAFF	TGTGCCATCAGTGTTTCAAGGACAGCAGACGAAGCTTTCTTT
TRBV12-5	TRBJ2-2	few	.	CASGFGNTGELFF	TGTGCTAGTGGTTTCGGGAATACCGGGGAGCTGTTTTTT
TRBV7-9	TRBJ2-7	.	TRBD1	CASSLGQGSGRKYF	TGTGCCAGCAGCTTAGGACAGGGGTCCGGGAGAAAGTACTTC
TRBV7-2	TRBJ2-1	.	.	CASSLASGGNEQFF	TGTGCCAGCAGCTTAGCTAGCGGAGGGAATGAGCAGTTCTTC
TRBV19	TRBJ2-3	.	.	CASSIPADTQYF	TGTGCCAGTAGTATCCCTGCAGATACGCAGTATTTT
TRBV7-2	TRBJ1-2	.	.	CASSFRGGYGYTF	TGTGCCAGCAGCTTCCGGGGAGGGTATGGCTACACCTTC
TRBV7-9	TRBJ2-1	few	TRBD1	CASSVQGAGNEQFF	TGTGCCAGCAGCGTACAGGGGGCGGGTAATGAGCAGTTCTTC
TRBV5-4	TRBJ1-2	.	.	CASSLDRILYGYTF	TGTGCCAGCAGCTTGGACAGAATCCTCTATGGCTACACCTTC
TRBV9	TRBJ1-5	.	.	CASSATGGQPQHF	TGTGCCAGCAGCGCCACGGGGGGGCAGCCCCAGCATTTT
TRBV19	TRBJ1-3	.	TRBD1	CASIGQGAGNTIYF	TGTGCCAGCATCGGACAGGGGGCTGGAAACACCATATATTTT
TRBV3-1/TRBV3-2	TRBJ2-7	.	.	CASSQGGESGEQYF	TGTGCCAGCAGCCAAGGGGGAGAGTCGGGAGAGCAGTACTTC
TRBV9	TRBJ1-3	.	.	CASSVGRNTGNTIYF	TGTGCCAGCAGCGTAGGCAGGAACACTGGAAACACCATATATTTT
TRBV2	TRBJ1-5	few	.	CASNRDRGNQPQHF	TGTGCCAGCAATCGAGATCGGGGCAATCAGCCCCAGCATTTT
TRBV5-1	TRBJ2-7	.	.	CASRIAEDYEQYF	TGCGCCAGCAGGATAGCGGAAGACTACGAGCAGTACTTC
TRBV10-2	TRBJ2-1	.	TRBD2	CASTGLAGVNEQFF	TGCGCCAGCACGGGACTAGCGGGAGTTAATGAGCAGTTCTTC
TRBV27	TRBJ2-1	.	.	CASSLSPNNEQFF	TGTGCCAGCAGTTTATCGCCTAACAATGAGCAGTTCTTC
TRBV7-8	TRBJ1-1	.	.	CASSRAQGAEAFF	TGTGCCAGCAGCAGGGCACAGGGCGCTGAAGCTTTCTTT
TRBV6-1	TRBJ2-7	.	TRBD2	CASSEGGLGRGYEQYF	TGTGCCAGCAGTGAAGGGGGGCTCGGGAGGGGCTACGAGCAGTACTTC
TRBV5-6	TRBJ2-3	.	TRBD2	CASSYGLAGGGDTQYF	TGTGCCAGCAGCTACGGACTAGCGGGAGGGGGAGATACGCAGTATTTT
TRBV7-9	TRBJ1-1	.	.	CASSLRAADTEAFF	TGTGCCAGCAGCCTCCGAGCGGCGGACACTGAAGCTTTCTTT
TRBV7-8	TRBJ1-5	.	.	CASSSDKRGGIQPQHF	TGTGCCAGCAGTTCTGACAAGAGGGGAGGGATACAGCCCCAGCATTTT
TRBV19	TRBJ2-3	.	TRBD1	CASSNRGPIDTQYF	TGTGCCAGTAGTAACAGGGGGCCCATAGATACGCAGTATTTT